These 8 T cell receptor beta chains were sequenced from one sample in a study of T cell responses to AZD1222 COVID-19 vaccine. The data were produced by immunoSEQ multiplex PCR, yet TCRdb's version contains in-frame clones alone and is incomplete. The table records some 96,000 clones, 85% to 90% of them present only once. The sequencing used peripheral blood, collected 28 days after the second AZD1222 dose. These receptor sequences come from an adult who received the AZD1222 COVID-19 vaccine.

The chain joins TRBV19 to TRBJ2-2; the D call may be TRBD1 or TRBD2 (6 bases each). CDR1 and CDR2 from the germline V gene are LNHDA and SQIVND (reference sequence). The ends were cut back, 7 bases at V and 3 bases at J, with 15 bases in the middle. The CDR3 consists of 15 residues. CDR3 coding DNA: TGTGCCAGTACCCCCGGGGGCACGGACACCGGGGAGCTGTTTTTT. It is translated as CASTPGGTDTGELFF.

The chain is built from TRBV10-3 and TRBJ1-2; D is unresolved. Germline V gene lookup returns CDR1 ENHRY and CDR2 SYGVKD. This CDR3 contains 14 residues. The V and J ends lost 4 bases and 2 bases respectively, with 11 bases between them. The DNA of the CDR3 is TGTGCCATCAGTGTCCCCGACGGCAACTATGGCTACACCTTC. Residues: CAISVPDGNYGYTF.

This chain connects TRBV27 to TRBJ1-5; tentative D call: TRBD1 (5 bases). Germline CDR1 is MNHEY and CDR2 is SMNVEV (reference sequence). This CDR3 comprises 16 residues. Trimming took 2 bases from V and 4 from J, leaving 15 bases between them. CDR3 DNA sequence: TGTGCCAGCAGTTTAACTCCACAGGTCCAAAATCAGCCCCAGCATTTT. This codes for CASSLTPQVQNQPQHF.

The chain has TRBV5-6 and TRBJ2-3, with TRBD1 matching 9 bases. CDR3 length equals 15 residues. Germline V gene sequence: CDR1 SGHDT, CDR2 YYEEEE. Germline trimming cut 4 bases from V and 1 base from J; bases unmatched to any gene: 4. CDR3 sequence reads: CASSHRGPGTDTQYF. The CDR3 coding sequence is TGTGCCAGCAGCCACAGGGGGCCGGGCACAGATACGCAGTATTTT.

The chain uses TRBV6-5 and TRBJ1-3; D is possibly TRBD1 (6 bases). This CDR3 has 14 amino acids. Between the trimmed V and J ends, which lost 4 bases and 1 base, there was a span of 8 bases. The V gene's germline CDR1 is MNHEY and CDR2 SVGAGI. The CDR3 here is CASSLRGSGNTIYF. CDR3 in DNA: TGTGCCAGCAGTTTAAGGGGGTCTGGAAACACCATATATTTT.

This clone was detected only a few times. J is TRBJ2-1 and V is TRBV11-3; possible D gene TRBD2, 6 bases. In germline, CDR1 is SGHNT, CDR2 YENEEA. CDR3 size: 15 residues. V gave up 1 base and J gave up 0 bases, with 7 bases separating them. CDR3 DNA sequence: TGTGCCAGCAGCTTAGGGAGGGGCTCCTACAATGAGCAGTTCTTC. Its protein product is CASSLGRGSYNEQFF.

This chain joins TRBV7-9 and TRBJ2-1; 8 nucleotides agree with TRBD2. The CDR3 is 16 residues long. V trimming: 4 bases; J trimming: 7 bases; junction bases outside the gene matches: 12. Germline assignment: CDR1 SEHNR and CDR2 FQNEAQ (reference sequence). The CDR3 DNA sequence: TGTGCCAGCAGCTCGACCGGGACTAGGATGGAGAATGAGCAGTTCTTC. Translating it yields CASSSTGTRMENEQFF.

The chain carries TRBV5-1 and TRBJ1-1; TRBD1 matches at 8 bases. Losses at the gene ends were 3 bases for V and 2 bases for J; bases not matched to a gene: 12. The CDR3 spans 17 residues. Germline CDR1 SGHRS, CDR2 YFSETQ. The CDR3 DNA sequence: TGCGCCAGCAGCTACGCCGGGAGTGGACAGGGAAACACTGAAGCTTTCTTT. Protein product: CASSYAGSGQGNTEAFF.